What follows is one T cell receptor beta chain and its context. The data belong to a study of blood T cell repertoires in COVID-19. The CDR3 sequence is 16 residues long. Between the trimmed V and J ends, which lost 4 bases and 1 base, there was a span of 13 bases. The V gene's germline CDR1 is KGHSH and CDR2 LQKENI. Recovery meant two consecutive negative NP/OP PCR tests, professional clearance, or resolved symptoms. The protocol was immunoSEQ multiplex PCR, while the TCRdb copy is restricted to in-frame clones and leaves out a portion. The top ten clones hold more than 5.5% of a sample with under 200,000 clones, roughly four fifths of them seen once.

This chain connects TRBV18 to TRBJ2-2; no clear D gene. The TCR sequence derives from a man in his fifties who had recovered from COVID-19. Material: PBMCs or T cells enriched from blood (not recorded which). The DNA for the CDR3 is TGTGCCAGCTCACTGATCGGCAGGCAGAACACCGGGGAGCTGTTTTTT. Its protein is CASSLIGRQNTGELFF.